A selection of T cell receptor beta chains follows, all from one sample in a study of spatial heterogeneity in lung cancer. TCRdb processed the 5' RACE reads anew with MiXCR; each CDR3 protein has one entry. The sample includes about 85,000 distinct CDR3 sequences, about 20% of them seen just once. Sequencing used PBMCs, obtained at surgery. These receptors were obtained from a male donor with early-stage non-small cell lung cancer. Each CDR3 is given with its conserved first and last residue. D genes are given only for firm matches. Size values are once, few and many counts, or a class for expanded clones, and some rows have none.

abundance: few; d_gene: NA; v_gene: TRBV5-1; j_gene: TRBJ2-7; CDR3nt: TGCGCCAGCAGCTTGGCCACCAACTCCTACGAGCAGTACTTC; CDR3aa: CASSLATNSYEQYF
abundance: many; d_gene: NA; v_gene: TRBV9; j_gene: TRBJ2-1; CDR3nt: TGTGCCAGCAGCGTAGTCGGAGATAGTATCGTTGAGCAGTTCTTC; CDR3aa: CASSVVGDSIVEQFF
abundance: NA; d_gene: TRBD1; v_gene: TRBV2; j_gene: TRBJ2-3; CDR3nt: TGTGCCAGCAGGGCAGACAGGGTTATCACAGATACGCAGTATTTT; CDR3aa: CASRADRVITDTQYF
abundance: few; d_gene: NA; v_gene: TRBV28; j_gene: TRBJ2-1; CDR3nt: TGTGCCAGCAGTTTAACGGGGCAGGGGCAGTTCTTC; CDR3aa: CASSLTGQGQFF
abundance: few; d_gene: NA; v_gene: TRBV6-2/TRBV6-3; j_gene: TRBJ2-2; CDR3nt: TGTGCCAGCAGTTATGAAGGGGTATCCACCGGGGAGCTGTTTTTT; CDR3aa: CASSYEGVSTGELFF
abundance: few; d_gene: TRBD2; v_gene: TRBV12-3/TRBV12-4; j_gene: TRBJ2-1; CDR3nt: TGTGCCAGCAGTTTACAGGGGACTAGCGGGAGCAATGAGCAGTTCTTC; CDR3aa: CASSLQGTSGSNEQFF
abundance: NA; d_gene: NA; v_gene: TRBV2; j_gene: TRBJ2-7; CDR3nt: TGTGCCAGCCTTAGGACAGTAAACTCCTACGAGCAGTACTTC; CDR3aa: CASLRTVNSYEQYF
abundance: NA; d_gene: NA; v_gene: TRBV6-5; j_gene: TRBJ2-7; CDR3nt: TGTGCCAGCAGTTACTCGAGGCAGGGCAACGAGCAGTACTTC; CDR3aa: CASSYSRQGNEQYF
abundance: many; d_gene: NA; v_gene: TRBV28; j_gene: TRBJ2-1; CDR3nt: TGTGCCAGCGGCCCACCGGGACAGCAGTTCTTC; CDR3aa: CASGPPGQQFF
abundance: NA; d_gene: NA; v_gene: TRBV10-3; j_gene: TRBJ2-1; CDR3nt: TGTGCCATCAGCCCGGGGGACGGGAGCTCCTACAATGAGCAGTTCTTC; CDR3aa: CAISPGDGSSYNEQFF
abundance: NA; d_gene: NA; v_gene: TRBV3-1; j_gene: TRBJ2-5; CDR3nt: TGTGCCAGCAGCCAGGGTTCCCGGGGGCCGGAGACCCAGTACTTC; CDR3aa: CASSQGSRGPETQYF
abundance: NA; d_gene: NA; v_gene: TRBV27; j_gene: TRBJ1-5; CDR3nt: TGTGCCACCTCGCCAATGGGGGAGCTGAATCAGCCCCAGCATTTT; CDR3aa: CATSPMGELNQPQHF
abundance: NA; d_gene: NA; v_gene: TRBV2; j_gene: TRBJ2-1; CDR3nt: TGTGCCAGCTGCGGGACAGCCCCATGGAATGAGCAGTTCTTC; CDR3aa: CASCGTAPWNEQFF
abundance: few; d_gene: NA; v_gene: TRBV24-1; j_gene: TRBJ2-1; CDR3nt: TGTGCCACCAGTGATTTTGCGGGTATTGAGCAGTTCTTC; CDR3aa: CATSDFAGIEQFF
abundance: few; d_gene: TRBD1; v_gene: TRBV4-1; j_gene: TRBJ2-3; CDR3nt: TGCGCCAGCAGCCAAGACGTGGGACAGGGTTTTAGAGATACGCAGTATTTT; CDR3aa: CASSQDVGQGFRDTQYF
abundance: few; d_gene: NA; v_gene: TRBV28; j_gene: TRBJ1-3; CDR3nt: TGTGCCAGCGCGACGCCCGCCGGAAACACCATATATTTT; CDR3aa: CASATPAGNTIYF
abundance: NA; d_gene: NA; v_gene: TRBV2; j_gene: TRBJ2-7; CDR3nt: TGTGCCAGCAGTGAAGCAGGGCTCGGCCGCTACGAGCAGTACTTC; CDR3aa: CASSEAGLGRYEQYF
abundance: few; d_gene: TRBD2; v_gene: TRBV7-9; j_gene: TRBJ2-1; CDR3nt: TGTGCCAGCAGCCGACCCCTAGCGGGAGGGGGTTCCTACAATGAGCAGTTCTTC; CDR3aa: CASSRPLAGGGSYNEQFF
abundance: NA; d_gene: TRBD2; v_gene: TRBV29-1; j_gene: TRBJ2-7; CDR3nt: TGCAGCGTTGAAGGATCGGGGGGGCGGTCCGGCGAGCAGTACTTC; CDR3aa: CSVEGSGGRSGEQYF
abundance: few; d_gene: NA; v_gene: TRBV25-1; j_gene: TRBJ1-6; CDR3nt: TGTGCCAGCAGTGGGACAGCGGATAATTCACCCCTCCACTTT; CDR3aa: CASSGTADNSPLHF
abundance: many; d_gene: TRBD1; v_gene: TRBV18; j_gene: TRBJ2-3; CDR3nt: TGTGCCAGCTCACCTTCGACAGGGGGCCAAGCAATTATATTCACAGATACGCAGTATTTT; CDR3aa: CASSPSTGGQAIIFTDTQYF
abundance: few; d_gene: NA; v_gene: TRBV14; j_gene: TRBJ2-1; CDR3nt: TGTGCCAGCAGCCAAGATTTGGGGGCTAATGAGCAGTTCTTC; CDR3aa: CASSQDLGANEQFF
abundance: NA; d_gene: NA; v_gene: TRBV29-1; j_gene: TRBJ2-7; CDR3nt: TGCAGCGCGAGACAGGAGTCCTACGAGCAGTACTTC; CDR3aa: CSARQESYEQYF
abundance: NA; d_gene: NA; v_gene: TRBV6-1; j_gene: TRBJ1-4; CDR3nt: TGTGCCAGCACTAGGAACATCTTTCGGGAAAAACTGTTTTTT; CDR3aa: CASTRNIFREKLFF
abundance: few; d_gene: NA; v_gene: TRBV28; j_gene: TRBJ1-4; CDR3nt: TGTGCCAGTGCCAGGACTACTAATGAAAAACTGTTTTTT; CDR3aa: CASARTTNEKLFF
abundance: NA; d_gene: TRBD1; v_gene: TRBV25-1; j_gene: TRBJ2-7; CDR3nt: TGTGCCAGCAGTGGAAAACCGGGACAGGGGGGCCTCGAGCAGTACTTC; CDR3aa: CASSGKPGQGGLEQYF
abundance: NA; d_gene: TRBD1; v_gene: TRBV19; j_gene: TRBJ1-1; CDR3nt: TGTGCCAGTAGTAAGAGGAAGGGGGCGGCCGCTGAAGCTTTCTTT; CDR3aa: CASSKRKGAAAEAFF
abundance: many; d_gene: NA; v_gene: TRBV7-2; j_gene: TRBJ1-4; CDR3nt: TGTGCCAGCAGCTTAGTACAGGGTGAAAAACTGTTTTTT; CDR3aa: CASSLVQGEKLFF
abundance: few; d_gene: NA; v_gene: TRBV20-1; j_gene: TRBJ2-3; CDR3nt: TGCAGTGCTAGAGTACGGCAGGGAGCAGATACGCAGTATTTT; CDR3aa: CSARVRQGADTQYF
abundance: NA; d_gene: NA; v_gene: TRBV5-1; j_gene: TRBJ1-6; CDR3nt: TGCGCCAGCAGTTCAGAGGGAGGCTCCTATAATTCACCCCTCCACTTT; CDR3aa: CASSSEGGSYNSPLHF
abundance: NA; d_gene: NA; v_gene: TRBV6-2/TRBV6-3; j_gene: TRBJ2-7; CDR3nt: TGTGCCAGCAGTCATAATCCCTACGAGCAGTACTTC; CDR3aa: CASSHNPYEQYF
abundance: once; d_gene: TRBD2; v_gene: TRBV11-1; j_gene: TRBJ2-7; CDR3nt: TGTGCCAGCAGACTAGCGGGGGGCCTGAACGAGCAGTACTTC; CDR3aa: CASRLAGGLNEQYF
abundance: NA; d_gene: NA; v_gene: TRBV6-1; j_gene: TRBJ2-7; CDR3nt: TGTGCCAGCAGTGAATCTAGTCGCGGGGAGCAGTACTTC; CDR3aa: CASSESSRGEQYF
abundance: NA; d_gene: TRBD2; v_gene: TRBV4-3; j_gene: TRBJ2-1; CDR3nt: TGCGCCAGCAGCTCCGGGAGCGGGGGGTTGGATGAGCAGTTCTTC; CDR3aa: CASSSGSGGLDEQFF
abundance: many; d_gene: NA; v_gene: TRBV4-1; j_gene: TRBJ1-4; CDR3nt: TGCGCCAGCAGCCAAGAAGCGGCCGTTCGGGCTAATGAAAAACTGTTTTTT; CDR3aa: CASSQEAAVRANEKLFF
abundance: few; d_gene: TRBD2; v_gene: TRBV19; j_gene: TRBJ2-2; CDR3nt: TGTGCCAGTACCTCTCTTAGCGGGAGAGAGTACACCGGGGAGCTGTTTTTT; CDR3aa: CASTSLSGREYTGELFF
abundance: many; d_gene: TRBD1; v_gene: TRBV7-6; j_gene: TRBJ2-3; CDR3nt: TGTGCCAGCAGTTCACCGGGACAGAGCACAGATACGCAGTATTTT; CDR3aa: CASSSPGQSTDTQYF
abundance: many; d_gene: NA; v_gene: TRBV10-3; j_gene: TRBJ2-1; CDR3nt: TGTGCCATCAGTGAGTCCTCGGGCTACAATGAGCAGTTCTTC; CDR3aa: CAISESSGYNEQFF
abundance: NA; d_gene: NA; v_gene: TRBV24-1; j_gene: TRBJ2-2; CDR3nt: TGTGCCACCAGTGATCCAGGGTCGGTCACCGGGGAGCTGTTTTTT; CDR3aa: CATSDPGSVTGELFF
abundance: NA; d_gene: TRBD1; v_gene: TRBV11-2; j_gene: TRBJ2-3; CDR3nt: TGTGCCAGCAGCCTTATTCGGGACAGGGGCACAGATACGCAGTATTTT; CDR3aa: CASSLIRDRGTDTQYF
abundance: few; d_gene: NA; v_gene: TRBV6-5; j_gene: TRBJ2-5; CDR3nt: TGTGCCAGCAGTTACTCGGGCCAAGAGACCCAGTACTTC; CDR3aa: CASSYSGQETQYF
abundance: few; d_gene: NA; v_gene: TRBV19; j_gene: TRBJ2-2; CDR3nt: TGTGCCAGTAGTATAGCGGAGGGGATAGACACCGGGGAGCTGTTTTTT; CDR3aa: CASSIAEGIDTGELFF
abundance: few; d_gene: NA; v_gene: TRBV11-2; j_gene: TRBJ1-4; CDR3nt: TGTGCCAGCAGCCATAACGGGGCTGGGGAAAAACTGTTTTTT; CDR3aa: CASSHNGAGEKLFF
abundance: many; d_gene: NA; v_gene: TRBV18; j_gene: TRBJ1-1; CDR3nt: TGTGCCAGCTCACGCAGGGAATCTGAAGCTTTCTTT; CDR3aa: CASSRRESEAFF
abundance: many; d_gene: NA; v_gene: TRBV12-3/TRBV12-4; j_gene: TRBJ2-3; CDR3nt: TGTGCCAGCAGCCCGTCGCGAGGAGTCGCAGATACGCAGTATTTT; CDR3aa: CASSPSRGVADTQYF
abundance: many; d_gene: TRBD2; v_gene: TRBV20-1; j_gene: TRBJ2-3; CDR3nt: TGCAGTGCTAGAGACCCACAGCGGGGGGGGACAGATACGCAGTATTTT; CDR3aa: CSARDPQRGGTDTQYF
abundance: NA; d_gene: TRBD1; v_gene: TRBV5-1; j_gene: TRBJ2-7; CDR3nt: TGCGCCAGCAGCTTGGCCAAGGACAGGGGGTTCTACGAGCAGTACTTC; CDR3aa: CASSLAKDRGFYEQYF
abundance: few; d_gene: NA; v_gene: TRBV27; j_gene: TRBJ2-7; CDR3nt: TGTGCCAGCAGTTTATGGCAGGGGGGCTACGAGCAGTACTTC; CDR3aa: CASSLWQGGYEQYF
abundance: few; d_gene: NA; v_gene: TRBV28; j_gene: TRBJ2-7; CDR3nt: TGTGCCAGCAGCCCGAAGGGTAGGTACGAGCAGTACTTC; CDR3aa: CASSPKGRYEQYF
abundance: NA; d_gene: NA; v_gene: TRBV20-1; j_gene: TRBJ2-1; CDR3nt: TGCAGTGCTAGAGTGGGTAAAGAGCAGTTCTTC; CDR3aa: CSARVGKEQFF
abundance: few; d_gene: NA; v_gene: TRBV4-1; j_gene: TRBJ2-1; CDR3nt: TGCGCCAGCAGCCCAAGGGCCGGGAGACCAAACCCCAGAGGGTACAATGAGCAGTTCTTC; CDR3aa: CASSPRAGRPNPRGYNEQFF
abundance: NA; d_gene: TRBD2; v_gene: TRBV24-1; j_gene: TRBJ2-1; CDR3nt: TGTGCCACCAGTGATGCCGGGACTAGCTCCTACAATGAGCAGTTCTTC; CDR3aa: CATSDAGTSSYNEQFF
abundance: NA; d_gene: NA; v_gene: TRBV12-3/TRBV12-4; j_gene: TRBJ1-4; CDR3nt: TGTGCCAGCAGTCCTGGGGGGAGCAATGAAAAACTGTTTTTT; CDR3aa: CASSPGGSNEKLFF